This TCR beta chain was recorded in a study of OX40 agonist ivuxolimab in advanced cancers. Study as a whole: Enrollees could have had prior anti-PD-1, anti-PD-L1 or anti-CTLA-4 therapy, which more than 30% had received.

The V segment lost 5 bases and the J segment 3 bases; nucleotides outside the gene matches: 3. CDR3 size: 14 residues. Looked up from germline, CDR1 is MGHDK and CDR2 is SYGVNS. The repertoire was sequenced with immunoSEQ multiplex PCR; TCRdb's copy has only in-frame clones and lacks some. Among 65,000 to 85,000 clones, 70% to 90% were seen once, and the ten largest hold 2% to 2.5%. This receptor was obtained from an adult with an advanced solid tumor such as melanoma, head and neck, liver or kidney cancer. The sequences come from CD4+ or CD8+ T cells sorted from blood, collected in a trial of the OX40 agonist ivuxolimab. This rearrangement joins TRBV25-1 to TRBJ1-5; 8 positions agree with TRBD1. This CDR3 reads CASSQTGDNQPQHF. The CDR3 DNA reads TGTGCCAGCAGTCAGACAGGGGACAATCAGCCCCAGCATTTT.